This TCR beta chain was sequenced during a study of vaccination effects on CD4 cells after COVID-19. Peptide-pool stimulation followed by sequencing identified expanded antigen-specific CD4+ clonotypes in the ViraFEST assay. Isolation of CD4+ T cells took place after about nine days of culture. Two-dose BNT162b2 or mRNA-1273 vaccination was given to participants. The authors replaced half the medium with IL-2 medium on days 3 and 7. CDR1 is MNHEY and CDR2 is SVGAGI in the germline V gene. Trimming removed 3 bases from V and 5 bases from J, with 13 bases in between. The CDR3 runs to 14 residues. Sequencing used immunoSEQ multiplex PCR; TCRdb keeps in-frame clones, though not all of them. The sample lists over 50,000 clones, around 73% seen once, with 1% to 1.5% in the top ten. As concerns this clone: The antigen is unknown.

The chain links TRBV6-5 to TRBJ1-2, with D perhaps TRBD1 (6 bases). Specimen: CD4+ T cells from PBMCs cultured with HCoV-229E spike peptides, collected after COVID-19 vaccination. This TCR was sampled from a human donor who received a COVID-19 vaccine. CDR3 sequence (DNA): TGTGCCAGCAGTTATAGGGGACAACGATATGGCTACACCTTC. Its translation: CASSYRGQRYGYTF.